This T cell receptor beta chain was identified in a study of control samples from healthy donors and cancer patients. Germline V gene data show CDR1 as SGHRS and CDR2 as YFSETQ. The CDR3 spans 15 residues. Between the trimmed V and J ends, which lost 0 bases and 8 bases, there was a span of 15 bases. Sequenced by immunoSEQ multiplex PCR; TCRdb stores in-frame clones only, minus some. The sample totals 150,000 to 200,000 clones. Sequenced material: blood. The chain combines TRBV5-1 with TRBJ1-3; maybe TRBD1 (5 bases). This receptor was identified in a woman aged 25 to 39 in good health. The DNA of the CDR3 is TGCGCCAGCAGCTTGGAAGGGGTGAGGTCGGACACCATATATTTT. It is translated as CASSLEGVRSDTIYF.